Reported below is one T cell receptor (beta chain). Its matching antigen is unknown. This sample was included in a study of cytomegalovirus exposure and HLA in healthy donors. Overall study results and limits: The productive fraction for most TCR beta V segments was about 87% or about 30% in an earlier analysis. Specificity of a few CMV-associated chains for CMV antigens was verified in vitro. TCR beta sequences numbering some 17,000 were associated with HLA alleles at 0.05 false discovery rate in a later analysis.

V gave up 7 bases and J gave up 5 bases; unmatched junction bases: 13. CDR1 is MNHEY, CDR2 SMNVEV, per germline (reference sequence). The CDR3 has 16 residues. The PCR ran on 60 Vbeta and 13 Jbeta primers. Authors' data handling: Later analysis identified around 85 million unique TCR beta chains, 9 million to 13 million shared. This table comes from immunoSEQ multiplex PCR, and its TCRdb copy is limited to in-frame clones, with some not included. The DNA was the basis for D and trimming; V, J and clone size are from that table. The sample holds roughly 200,000 clones, approximately 80% seen once. The rearrangement links TRBV27 to TRBJ1-5; 8 bases are shared with TRBD1. The sequence came from a boy aged 2-15 years in good health and CMV-seronegative. The sample consisted of PBMCs. The CDR3 here is CASTLKRGQAYQPQHF. In DNA, the CDR3 is TGTGCCAGCACCCTGAAGAGGGGACAGGCCTATCAGCCCCAGCATTTT.